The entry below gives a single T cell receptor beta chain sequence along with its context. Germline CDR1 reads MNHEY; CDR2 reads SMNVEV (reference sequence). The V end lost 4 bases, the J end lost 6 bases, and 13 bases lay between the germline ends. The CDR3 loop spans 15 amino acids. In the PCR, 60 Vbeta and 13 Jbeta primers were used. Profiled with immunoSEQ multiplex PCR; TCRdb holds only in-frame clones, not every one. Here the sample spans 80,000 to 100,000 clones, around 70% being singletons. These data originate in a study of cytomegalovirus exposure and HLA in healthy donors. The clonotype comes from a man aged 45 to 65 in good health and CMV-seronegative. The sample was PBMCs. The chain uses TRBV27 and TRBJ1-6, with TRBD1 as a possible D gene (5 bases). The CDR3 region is CASSSQGFGNSPLHF. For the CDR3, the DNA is TGTGCCAGCAGTTCCCAGGGTTTTGGTAATTCACCCCTCCACTTT.